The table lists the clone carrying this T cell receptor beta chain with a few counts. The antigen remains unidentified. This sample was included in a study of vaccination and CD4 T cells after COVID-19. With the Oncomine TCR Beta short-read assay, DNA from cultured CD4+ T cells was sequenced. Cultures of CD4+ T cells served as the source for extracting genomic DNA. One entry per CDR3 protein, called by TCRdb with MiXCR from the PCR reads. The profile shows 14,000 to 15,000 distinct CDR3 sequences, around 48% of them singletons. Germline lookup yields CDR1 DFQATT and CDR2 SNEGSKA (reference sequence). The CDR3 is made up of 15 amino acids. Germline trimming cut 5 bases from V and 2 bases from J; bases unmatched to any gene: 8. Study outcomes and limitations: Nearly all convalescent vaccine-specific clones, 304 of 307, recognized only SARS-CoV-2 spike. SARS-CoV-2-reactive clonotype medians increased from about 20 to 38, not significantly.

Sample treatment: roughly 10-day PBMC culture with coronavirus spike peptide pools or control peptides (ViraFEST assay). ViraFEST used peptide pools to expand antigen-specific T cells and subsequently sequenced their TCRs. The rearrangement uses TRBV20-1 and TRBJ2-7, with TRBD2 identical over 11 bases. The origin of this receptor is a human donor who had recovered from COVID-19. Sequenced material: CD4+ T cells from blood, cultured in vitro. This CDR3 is CSARSGTSGTYEQYF. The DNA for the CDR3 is TGCAGTGCTCGATCCGGGACTAGCGGAACCTACGAGCAGTACTTC.